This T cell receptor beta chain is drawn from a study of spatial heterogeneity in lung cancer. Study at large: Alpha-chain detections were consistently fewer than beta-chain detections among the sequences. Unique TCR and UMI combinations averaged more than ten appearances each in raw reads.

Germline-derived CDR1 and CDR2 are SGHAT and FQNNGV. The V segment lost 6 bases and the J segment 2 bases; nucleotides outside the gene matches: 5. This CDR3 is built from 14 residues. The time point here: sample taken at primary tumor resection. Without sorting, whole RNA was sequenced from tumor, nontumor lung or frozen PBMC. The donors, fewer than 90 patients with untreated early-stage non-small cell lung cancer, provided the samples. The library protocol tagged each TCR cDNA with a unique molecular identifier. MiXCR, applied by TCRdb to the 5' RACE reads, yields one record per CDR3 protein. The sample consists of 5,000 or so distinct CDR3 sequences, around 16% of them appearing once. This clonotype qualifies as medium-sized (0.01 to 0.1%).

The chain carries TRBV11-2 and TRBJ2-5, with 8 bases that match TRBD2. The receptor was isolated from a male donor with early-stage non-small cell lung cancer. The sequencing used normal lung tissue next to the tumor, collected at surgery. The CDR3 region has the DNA TGTGCCAGCAGATCACAGCGGGGGCAAGAGACCCAGTACTTC. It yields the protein CASRSQRGQETQYF.